This is a list of T cell receptor beta chains from one sample in a study of blood T cell repertoires in COVID-19. Produced via immunoSEQ multiplex PCR; TCRdb's table is partial and in-frame only. The sample has 75,000 to 95,000 clones, roughly 78% seen once; the top ten hold 35% to 40%. The sequenced sample consisted of peripheral blood. Receptors were obtained from a man in his sixties with COVID-19, enrolled during active disease. The CDR3 runs from the conserved cysteine through the conserved F or W. The D gene is left open where the match is weak. Expanded clones get a size class; other rows say once, few or many, or leave the size out.

>.|TRBJ1-1|.|TRBV27
CASRTATAATEAFF
TGTGCCAGCAGGACCGCCACGGCGGCCACTGAAGCTTTCTTT
>.|TRBJ2-2|.|TRBV7-9
CASSSRWGEDTGELFF
TGTGCCAGCAGCTCCAGGTGGGGGGAGGACACCGGGGAGCTGTTTTTT
>.|TRBJ2-1|.|TRBV7-3
CASSAGTYPNEQFF
TGTGCCAGCAGTGCCGGGACATACCCCAATGAGCAGTTCTTC
>.|TRBJ2-6|.|TRBV3-1/TRBV3-2
CASSKHRSGANVLTF
TGTGCCAGCAGCAAACACCGCTCTGGGGCCAACGTCCTGACTTTC
>.|TRBJ2-5|.|TRBV5-1
CASSLGGVQETQYF
TGCGCCAGCAGCCTAGGGGGGGTCCAAGAGACCCAGTACTTC
>.|TRBJ2-3|TRBD1|TRBV7-3
CASSYDRGPDTQYF
TGTGCCAGCAGCTATGACAGGGGTCCAGATACGCAGTATTTT
>.|TRBJ1-2|.|TRBV20-1
CSARDAVGYTF
TGCAGTGCTAGAGACGCGGTCGGCTACACCTTC
>.|TRBJ2-7|TRBD2|TRBV6-5
CASRGGSSYEQYF
TGTGCCAGCAGGGGGGGGAGCTCCTACGAGCAGTACTTC
>.|TRBJ2-5|TRBD1|TRBV5-8
CASSLGTGAQETQYF
TGTGCCAGCAGCTTGGGGACAGGAGCCCAAGAGACCCAGTACTTC
>.|TRBJ2-1|.|TRBV5-1
CASSLVIEGVDNEQFF
TGCGCCAGCAGCTTGGTAATCGAGGGGGTGGACAATGAGCAGTTCTTC
>few|TRBJ1-2|TRBD1|TRBV7-9
CASSGTGSNPYTF
TGTGCCAGCAGCGGGACAGGCTCCAACCCCTACACCTTC
>.|TRBJ1-2|.|TRBV6-5
CASRPTANYGYTF
TGTGCCAGCAGACCCACAGCTAACTATGGCTACACCTTC
>once|TRBJ2-7|TRBD1|TRBV6-6
CASTIQGSYEQYF
TGTGCCAGCACTATACAGGGGTCCTACGAGCAGTACTTC
>.|TRBJ2-3|.|TRBV5-1
CASSLGGTRTDTQYF
TGCGCCAGCAGCTTGGGTGGGACTCGCACAGATACGCAGTATTTT
>.|TRBJ1-5|TRBD1|TRBV6-5
CASSKTGVSNQPQHF
TGTGCCAGCAGTAAGACAGGGGTTAGCAATCAGCCCCAGCATTTT
>.|TRBJ2-1|.|TRBV11-3
CASSLVVAPPYNEQFF
TGTGCCAGCAGCTTGGTAGTTGCCCCCCCCTACAATGAGCAGTTCTTC
>.|TRBJ1-1|TRBD1|TRBV5-6
CASSLTGVNTEAFF
TGTGCCAGCAGCTTGACAGGGGTAAACACTGAAGCTTTCTTT
>.|TRBJ2-4|.|TRBV5-4
CASSLEVGRGGNIQYF
TGTGCCAGCAGCTTGGAGGTGGGGCGGGGCGGAAACATTCAGTACTTC
>.|TRBJ2-7|TRBD1|TRBV19
CASSTLTGLEQYF
TGTGCCAGTAGTACCCTGACAGGGCTTGAGCAGTACTTC
>.|TRBJ1-1|.|TRBV7-3
CASSLQTGRAFF
TGTGCCAGCAGCTTACAGACTGGGAGGGCTTTCTTT
>.|TRBJ2-2|TRBD1|TRBV7-6
CASSLGSRQGTGELFF
TGTGCCAGCAGCTTAGGCTCGAGACAGGGCACCGGGGAGCTGTTTTTT
>once|TRBJ2-5|TRBD1|TRBV3-1/TRBV3-2
CASSGTGGQETQYF
TGTGCCAGCAGTGGGACAGGGGGTCAAGAGACCCAGTACTTC
>.|TRBJ1-2|.|TRBV19
CASSRGGGKNYGYTF
TGTGCCAGTTCCCGGGGCGGGGGAAAAAACTATGGCTACACCTTC
>.|TRBJ2-7|TRBD2|TRBV3-1/TRBV3-2
CASSPTSGNIYEQYF
TGTGCCAGCAGCCCGACTAGCGGGAACATCTACGAGCAGTACTTC
>.|TRBJ2-1|TRBD2|TRBV18
CASSVTSGPYNEQFF
TGTGCCAGCTCAGTAACTAGCGGGCCTTACAATGAGCAGTTCTTC
>medium-sized|TRBJ2-7|.|TRBV6-5
CASSKTGITYEQYF
TGTGCCAGCAGTAAGACAGGAATTACCTACGAGCAGTACTTC
>.|TRBJ2-5|.|TRBV7-7
CASSPGPRTAGTQETQYF
TGTGCTAGCAGCCCAGGGCCCCGGACAGCGGGGACTCAAGAGACCCAGTACTTC
>.|TRBJ1-2|.|TRBV19
CASRGPRQGIDGYTF
TGTGCCAGTAGAGGCCCCCGGCAGGGGATCGATGGCTACACCTTC
>.|TRBJ1-6|.|TRBV19
CASSIESGSGSPLHF
TGTGCCAGTAGTATAGAATCGGGGAGTGGGTCACCCCTCCACTTT
>.|TRBJ1-1|.|TRBV7-2
CASSPGVNSFFTEAFF
TGTGCCAGCAGCCCGGGGGTGAACAGTTTCTTCACTGAAGCTTTCTTT
>few|TRBJ1-2|TRBD1|TRBV9
CASSVAGGLDYGYTF
TGTGCCAGCAGCGTAGCAGGGGGTCTGGACTATGGCTACACCTTC
>.|TRBJ2-1|TRBD2|TRBV19
CASSIDEGTRGRSSYNEQFF
TGTGCCAGTAGTATAGATGAGGGGACTAGGGGAAGAAGCTCCTACAATGAGCAGTTCTTC
>.|TRBJ1-1|.|TRBV6-1
CASSDRTVNTEAFF
TGTGCCAGCAGTGACCGGACAGTGAACACTGAAGCTTTCTTT
>.|TRBJ2-2|.|TRBV6-5
CASTTDSYTGELFF
TGTGCCAGCACTACAGACAGTTACACCGGGGAGCTGTTTTTT
>.|TRBJ1-5|.|TRBV5-4
CASSLLNQPQHF
TGTGCCAGCAGCTTGCTGAATCAGCCCCAGCATTTT
>.|TRBJ1-1|TRBD1|TRBV2
CASSTGGRTEAFF
TGTGCCAGCAGTACAGGGGGAAGAACTGAAGCTTTCTTT
>few|TRBJ2-2|.|TRBV3-1/TRBV3-2
CASSQDVSRPLNTGELFF
TGTGCCAGCAGCCAAGATGTTTCCAGGCCGTTGAACACCGGGGAGCTGTTTTTT
>once|TRBJ2-1|.|TRBV4-3
CASSQVRSSYNEQFF
TGCGCCAGCAGCCAAGTCCGGAGCTCCTACAATGAGCAGTTCTTC
>.|TRBJ1-2|TRBD1|TRBV18
CASSPGQGDGYTF
TGTGCCAGCTCACCAGGACAGGGCGATGGCTACACCTTC
>.|TRBJ2-1|TRBD2|TRBV19
CASSIGDYTGNEQFF
TGTGCCAGTAGTATAGGGGACTACACAGGCAATGAGCAGTTCTTC
>.|TRBJ2-3|TRBD2|TRBV5-6
CASNRLAGGRSTDTQYF
TGTGCCAGCAACCGACTAGCGGGGGGGCGGAGCACAGATACGCAGTATTTT
>.|TRBJ2-5|.|TRBV29-1
CSVEFPSSQETQYF
TGCAGCGTTGAATTTCCGTCCAGTCAAGAGACCCAGTACTTC